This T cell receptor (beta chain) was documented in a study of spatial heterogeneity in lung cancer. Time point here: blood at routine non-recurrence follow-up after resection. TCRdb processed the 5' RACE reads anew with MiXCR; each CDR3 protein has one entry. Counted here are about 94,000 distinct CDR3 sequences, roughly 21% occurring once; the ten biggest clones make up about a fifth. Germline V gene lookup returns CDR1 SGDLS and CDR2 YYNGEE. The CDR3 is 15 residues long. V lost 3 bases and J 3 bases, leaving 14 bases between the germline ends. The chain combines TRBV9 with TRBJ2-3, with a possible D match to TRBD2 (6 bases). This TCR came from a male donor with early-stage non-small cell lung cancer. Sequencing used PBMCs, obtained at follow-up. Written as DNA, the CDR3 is TGTGCCAGCAGCGAAGTGGAGGGTTTGACAGATACGCAGTATTTT. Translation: CASSEVEGLTDTQYF.